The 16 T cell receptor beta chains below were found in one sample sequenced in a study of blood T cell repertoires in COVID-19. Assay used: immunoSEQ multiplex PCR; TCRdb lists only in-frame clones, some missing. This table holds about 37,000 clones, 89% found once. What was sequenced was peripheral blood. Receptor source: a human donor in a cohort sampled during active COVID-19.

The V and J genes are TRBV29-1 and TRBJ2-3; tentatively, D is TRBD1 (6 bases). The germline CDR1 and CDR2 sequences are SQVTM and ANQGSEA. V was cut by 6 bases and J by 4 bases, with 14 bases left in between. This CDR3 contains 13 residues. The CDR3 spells CSVRAGASDTQYF. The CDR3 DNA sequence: TGCAGCGTGCGGGCAGGGGCCTCAGATACGCAGTATTTT.

CDR3 in amino acids: CASSLRTSGISNNEQFF. The CDR3 DNA reads TGCGCCAGCAGCCTGAGGACTAGCGGGATTAGTAACAATGAGCAGTTCTTC. V and J are TRBV4-3 and TRBJ2-1; TRBD2 matches 12 bases. V was clipped by 4 bases and J by 5 bases; unmatched bases: 9. The germline gives CDR1 LGHNA, CDR2 YSLEER. The CDR3 spans 17 residues.

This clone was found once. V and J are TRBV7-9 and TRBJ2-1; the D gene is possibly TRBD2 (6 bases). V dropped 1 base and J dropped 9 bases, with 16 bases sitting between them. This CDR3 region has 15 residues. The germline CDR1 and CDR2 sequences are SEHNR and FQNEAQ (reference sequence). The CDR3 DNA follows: TGTGCCAGCAGCTTAGGTGCCCTTGGGGGGAGTGAGCAGTTCTTC. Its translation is CASSLGALGGSEQFF.

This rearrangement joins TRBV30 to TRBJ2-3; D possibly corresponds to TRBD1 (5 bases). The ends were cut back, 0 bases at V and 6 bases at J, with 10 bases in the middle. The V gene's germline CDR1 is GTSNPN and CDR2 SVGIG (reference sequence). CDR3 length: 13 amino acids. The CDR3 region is CAWSVKGVDTQYF. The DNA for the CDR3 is TGTGCCTGGAGTGTAAAAGGGGTGGATACGCAGTATTTT.

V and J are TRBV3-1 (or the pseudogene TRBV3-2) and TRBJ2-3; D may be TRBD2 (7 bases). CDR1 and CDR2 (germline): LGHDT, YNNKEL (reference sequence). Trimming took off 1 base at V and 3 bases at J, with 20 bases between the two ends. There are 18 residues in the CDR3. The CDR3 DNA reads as TGTGCCAGCAGCCAAGTGGCCTTAGGGGGGGGCGGGACAGATACGCAGTATTTT. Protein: CASSQVALGGGGTDTQYF.

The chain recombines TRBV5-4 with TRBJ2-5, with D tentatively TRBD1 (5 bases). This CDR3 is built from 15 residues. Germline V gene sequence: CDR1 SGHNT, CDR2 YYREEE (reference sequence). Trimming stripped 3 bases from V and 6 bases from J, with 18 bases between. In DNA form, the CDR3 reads TGTGCCAGCAGCTCGGAAGTGGTTCAGGGAAAGACCCAGTACTTC. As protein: CASSSEVVQGKTQYF. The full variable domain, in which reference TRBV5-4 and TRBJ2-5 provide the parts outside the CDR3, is ETGVTQSPTHLIKTRGQQVTLRCSSQSGHNTVSWYQQALGQGPQFIFQYYREEENGRGNFPPRFSGLQFPNYSSELNVNALELDDSALYLCASSSEVVQGKTQYFGPGTRLLVL.

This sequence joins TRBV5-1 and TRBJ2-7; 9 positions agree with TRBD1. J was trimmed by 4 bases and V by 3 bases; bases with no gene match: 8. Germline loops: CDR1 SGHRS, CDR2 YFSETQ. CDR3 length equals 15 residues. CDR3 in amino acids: CASSWGQGGGYEQYF. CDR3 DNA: TGCGCCAGCAGCTGGGGACAGGGAGGGGGATACGAGCAGTACTTC. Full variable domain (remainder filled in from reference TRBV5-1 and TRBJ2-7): KAGVTQTPRYLIKTRGQQVTLSCSPISGHRSVSWYQQTPGQGLQFLFEYFSETQRNKGNFPGRFSGRQFSNSRSEMNVSTLELGDSALYLCASSWGQGGGYEQYFGPGTRLTVT.

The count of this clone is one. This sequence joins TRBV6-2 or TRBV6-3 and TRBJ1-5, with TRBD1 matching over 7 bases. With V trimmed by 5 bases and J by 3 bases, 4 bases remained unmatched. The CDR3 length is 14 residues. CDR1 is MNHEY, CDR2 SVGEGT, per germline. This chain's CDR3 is CASSRDRANQPQHF. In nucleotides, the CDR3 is TGTGCCAGCAGTCGCGACAGGGCCAATCAGCCCCAGCATTTT.

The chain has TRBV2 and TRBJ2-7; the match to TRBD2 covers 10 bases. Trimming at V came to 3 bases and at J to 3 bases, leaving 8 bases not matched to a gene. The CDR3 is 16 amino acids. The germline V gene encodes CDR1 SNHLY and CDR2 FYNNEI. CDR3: CASSEGLLAGRYEQYF. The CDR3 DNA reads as TGTGCCAGCAGTGAGGGTTTACTAGCGGGACGCTACGAGCAGTACTTC.

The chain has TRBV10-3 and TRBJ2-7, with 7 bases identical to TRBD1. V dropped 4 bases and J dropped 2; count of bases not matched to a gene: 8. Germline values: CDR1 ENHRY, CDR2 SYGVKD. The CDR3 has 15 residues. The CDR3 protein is CAISAGQPTTYEQYF. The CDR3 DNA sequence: TGTGCCATCAGTGCGGGACAGCCGACCACCTACGAGCAGTACTTC.

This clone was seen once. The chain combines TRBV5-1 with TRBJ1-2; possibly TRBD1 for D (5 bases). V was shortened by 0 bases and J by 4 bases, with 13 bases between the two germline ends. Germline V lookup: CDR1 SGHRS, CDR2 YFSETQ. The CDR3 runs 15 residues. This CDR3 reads CASSLGQPGGYGYTF. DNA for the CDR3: TGCGCCAGCAGCTTGGGGCAACCCGGGGGCTATGGCTACACCTTC.

The CDR3 spells CASSLETSSGYGTQYF. CDR3 DNA: TGCGCCAGCAGCTTGGAAACTAGCAGTGGTTATGGGACCCAGTACTTC. The chain recombines TRBV5-1 with TRBJ2-5, with a weak D call TRBD2 (6 bases). Trimming took 0 bases from V and 7 from J, leaving 19 bases between them. This CDR3 has 16 residues. CDR1 SGHRS and CDR2 YFSETQ come from the germline V gene.

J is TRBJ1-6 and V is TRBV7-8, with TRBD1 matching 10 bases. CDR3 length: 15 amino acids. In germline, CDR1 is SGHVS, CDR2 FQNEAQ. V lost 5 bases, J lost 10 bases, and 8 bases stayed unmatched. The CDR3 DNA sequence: TGTGCCAGCAGCCGGGACAGGGGTAATAGATCACCCCTCCACTTT. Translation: CASSRDRGNRSPLHF.

CDR3 nucleotides: TGTGCCAGCAGCTTAGAGGGAGAGGCTGAAGCTTTCTTT. This codes for CASSLEGEAEAFF. J is TRBJ1-1 and V is TRBV7-8; D is ambiguous. Trimming took 1 base from V and 6 from J, leaving 9 bases between them. This CDR3 is built from 13 residues. Germline CDR1 SGHVS, CDR2 FQNEAQ.

The CDR3 is CASTPYLASEQFF. In DNA, the CDR3 is TGTGCCAGTACCCCCTACTTGGCTAGCGAGCAGTTCTTC. The chain uses TRBV19 and TRBJ2-1, with D maybe TRBD2 (5 bases). V was clipped by 7 bases and J by 10 bases, with 17 bases between them. Germline values: CDR1 LNHDA, CDR2 SQIVND (reference sequence). This CDR3 region has 13 residues.

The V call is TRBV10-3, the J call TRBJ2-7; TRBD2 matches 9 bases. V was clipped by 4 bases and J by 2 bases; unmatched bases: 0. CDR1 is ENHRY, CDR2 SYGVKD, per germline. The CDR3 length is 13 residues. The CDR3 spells CAISGGRAYEQYF. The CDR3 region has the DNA TGTGCCATCAGTGGCGGGAGGGCCTACGAGCAGTACTTC.